This T cell receptor (beta chain) was documented in a study of T cells in Graves' hyperthyroidism and ophthalmopathy. This clonotype was recorded a few times. Its antigen is unidentified. Researchers amplified the TCR beta CDR3 regions from RNA transcripts. The HTBI primer set drove a first-round RT-PCR of the TCR CDR3. TCRdb itself ran the multiplex PCR reads through MiXCR, one entry per CDR3 protein. The repertoire holds about 640,000 distinct CDR3 sequences, with about 14% as singletons. Notes on the study in general: Ophthalmopathy was separated from stable hyperthyroidism by a 13 V-J model.

The sequencing input was blood. The TCR was taken from a woman aged 45 to 65 with Graves' ophthalmopathy.

The DNA for the CDR3 is TGTGCCAGCAGCTTCCCAGATACACCCCTCCACTTT. Translating it yields CASSFPDTPLHF. The chain joins TRBV7-2 to TRBJ1-6; D is unresolved. Looked up from germline, CDR1 is SGHTA and CDR2 is FQGNSA. This CDR3 spans 12 amino acids. Trimming took off 3 bases at V and 11 bases at J, with 8 bases between the two ends.